The T cell receptor (beta chain) described here comes from a study of early T cells in non-severe SARS-CoV-2 infection. Study as a whole: Sequencing of bulk RNA from unsorted whole blood was done, without chain pairing.

This clonotype was counted many times. The target antigen is unknown. Attached unique molecular identifiers marked individual cDNA molecules. TCRdb analysed the 5' RACE reads with MiXCR anew, one entry per CDR3 protein. The data contain approximately 56,000 distinct CDR3 sequences, roughly 16% of them seen just once; the ten biggest clones take up 4.1%. Study-level points and caveats: Sequences matched to VDJdb favored anti-spike CD8 responses, while private and CD4 specificities were missed.

The V gene's germline CDR1 is SGHKS and CDR2 YYEKEE (reference sequence). V lost 4 bases to trimming and J lost 11 bases, with 25 bases between them. The CDR3 runs to 16 residues. The genes are TRBV5-5 and TRBJ2-1; D remains ambiguous. The source was whole blood, collected at baseline. The receptor was derived from an adult who was a healthcare worker with PCR-confirmed SARS-CoV-2 infection or an uninfected control (not recorded which). The CDR3 region is CASSLSSSPSQFQQFF. CDR3 nucleotide sequence: TGTGCCAGCAGCCTTTCCAGTAGCCCCTCCCAATTTCAGCAGTTCTTC.